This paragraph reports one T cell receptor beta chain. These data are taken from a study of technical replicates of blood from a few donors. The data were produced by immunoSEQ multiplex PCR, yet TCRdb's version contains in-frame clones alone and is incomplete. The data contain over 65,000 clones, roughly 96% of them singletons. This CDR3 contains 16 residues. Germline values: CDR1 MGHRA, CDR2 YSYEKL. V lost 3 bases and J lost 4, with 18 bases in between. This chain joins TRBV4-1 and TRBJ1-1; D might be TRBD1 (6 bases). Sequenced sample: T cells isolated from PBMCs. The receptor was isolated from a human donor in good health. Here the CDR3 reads CASSQLSYMGATEAFF. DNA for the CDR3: TGCGCCAGCAGCCAGTTGAGTTACATGGGGGCCACTGAAGCTTTCTTT.